The 25 T cell receptor beta chains listed next were all sequenced from one sample in a study of blood T cells in healthy people across ages. Primed by a sample-barcoded 5' primer and a J-beta primer mix, a second PCR proceeded for about 6 to 12 cycles. TCRdb reprocessed the 5' RACE reads with MiXCR, giving one entry per CDR3 protein. The data contain 1.5 million to 2 million distinct CDR3 sequences, roughly a third of them singletons. The material sequenced was blood. The source of these receptors is a woman in her twenties or thirties in good health.

The gene calls are TRBV12-3 or TRBV12-4 and TRBJ1-1; 7 bases match TRBD1. The trim removed 6 bases at V and 10 bases at J, leaving 8 bases unmatched. CDR3 length: 12 amino acids. CDR3 DNA sequence: TGTGCCAGCAGAACAGGGGACCTTGGAGCTTTCTTT. Protein: CASRTGDLGAFF.

With regard to this clonotype: One junction end does not reproduce the germline sequence, and a read error may be involved. This chain joins TRBV18 and TRBJ1-2, with unresolved D. Per the germline V gene, CDR1 is KGHSH and CDR2 is LQKENI. The CDR3 length is 12 residues. In DNA, the CDR3 is TGTACCAGCTCACCAGCTAACTATGGCCACACCTTC. Translated: CTSSPANYGHTF. The full variable domain, in which reference TRBV18 and TRBJ1-2 provide the parts outside the CDR3, is NAGVMQNPRHLVRRRGQEARLRCSPMKGHSHVYWYRQLPEEGLKFMVYLQKENIIDESGMPKERFSAEFPKEGPSILRIQQVVRGDSAAYFCTSSPANYGHTFGSGTRLTVV.

V usage is TRBV5-5 and J usage is TRBJ2-1, with D uncertain. The CDR3 has 15 residues. CDR1 and CDR2 from the germline V gene are SGHKS and YYEKEE (reference sequence). The V gene lost 1 base and the J gene lost 0 bases, with 8 bases spanning the gap. The CDR3 loop reads CASSLSISSYNEQFF. The CDR3 DNA is TGTGCCAGCAGCTTGTCGATAAGCTCCTACAATGAGCAGTTCTTC.

The rearrangement links TRBV5-1 to TRBJ2-1; 14 nucleotides match TRBD2. Germline V gene lookup returns CDR1 SGHRS and CDR2 YFSETQ. The junction had 8 bases not matched to a gene; V was cut back by 5 bases and J by 7 bases. The CDR3 length is 16 residues. The CDR3 protein is CASRGGTSGGLNEQFF. Here the CDR3 DNA reads TGCGCCAGCAGAGGAGGGACTAGCGGGGGTTTGAATGAGCAGTTCTTC.

This clonotype was detected many times. The V gene is TRBV20-1, the J gene TRBJ2-3; tentatively, D is TRBD1 or TRBD2 (6 bases each). Trimming pared 6 bases from V and 2 bases from J, leaving 15 bases between. This CDR3 contains 14 residues. Looked up from germline, CDR1 is DFQATT and CDR2 is SNEGSKA (reference sequence). CDR3: CSAGGIHYTDTQYF. For the CDR3, the DNA is TGCAGTGCAGGGGGGATTCATTACACAGATACGCAGTATTTT.

A few counts support this clonotype. The chain recombines TRBV29-1 with TRBJ2-1; weak D call: TRBD2 (6 bases). The CDR3 has 18 residues. V was shortened by 4 bases and J by 3 bases, with 25 bases between the two germline ends. The germline CDR1 and CDR2 sequences are SQVTM and ANQGSEA. The DNA of the CDR3 is TGCAGCGTTGTACTTCTGGTGGACTACGCGGAGTACTACAATGAGCAGTTCTTC. The encoded protein is CSVVLLVDYAEYYNEQFF.

Of note for this clonotype: A much larger clone lies a single base off, so this may be a read error. The rearrangement joins TRBV20-1 to TRBJ2-5; D possibly corresponds to TRBD1 (5 bases). The CDR3 covers 13 residues. Looked up from germline, CDR1 is DFQATT and CDR2 is SNEGSKA (reference sequence). DNA for the CDR3: TGCAGTGCTAATCCCCTAGGACAAGACACCCAGTACTTC. Its protein is CSANPLGQDTQYF.

This clonotype turned up a few times. The chain carries TRBV30 and TRBJ1-6; 8 nucleotides match TRBD1. The CDR3 length is 14 residues. Unmatched junction bases numbered 9, after V lost 4 bases and J lost 10 bases. Germline loops: CDR1 GTSNPN, CDR2 SVGIG (reference sequence). CDR3 residues: CAWTQTGGRSPLHF. DNA of the CDR3: TGTGCCTGGACCCAAACAGGGGGACGCTCACCCCTCCACTTT.

This clonotype was detected only a few times. The chain recombines TRBV20-1 with TRBJ2-3, with a possible D match to TRBD1 (5 bases). This CDR3 spans 14 amino acids. The germline CDR1 and CDR2 sequences are DFQATT and SNEGSKA (reference sequence). Trimming left V 6 bases short and J 3 bases short, with 16 bases between. This chain's CDR3 is CSAPAASGTDTQYF. The CDR3 DNA reads TGCAGTGCCCCTGCAGCTTCAGGGACAGATACGCAGTATTTT.

This clonotype was seen repeatedly, ten times or more. Germline and junction disagree at one end, which may indicate a read error. V is TRBV3-1 and J is TRBJ2-5; D unresolved. In germline, CDR1 is LGHDT, CDR2 YNNKEL (reference sequence). The CDR3 contains 12 residues. The CDR3 protein is CASSQSQETQYF. CDR3 in DNA: TGCGCCAGCAGCCAATCTCAAGAGACCCAGTACTTC.

CDR3 sequence reads: CSASVQTGFAETQYF. CDR3 sequence (DNA): TGCAGTGCTAGCGTCCAGACAGGGTTTGCAGAGACCCAGTACTTC. This rearrangement joins TRBV20-1 to TRBJ2-5; TRBD1 aligns across 7 bases. J was trimmed by 4 bases and V by 3 bases; bases with no gene match: 11. The CDR3 contains 15 residues. Germline CDR1 is DFQATT and CDR2 is SNEGSKA (reference sequence).

This clonotype was seen once. Sequence at one end of the junction differs from germline and may be a read error. The chain is built from TRBV5-4 and TRBJ1-4, with a tentative D call TRBD1 (6 bases). This CDR3 spans 15 amino acids. Looked up from germline, CDR1 is SGHNT and CDR2 is YYREEE (reference sequence). The CDR3, as DNA: TGTGCCAGCAGCCCGGGGGGGCTGCGGAATGAAAAGCTGTTTTTT. Translated: CASSPGGLRNEKLFF.

This clonotype was seen ten or more times. The rearrangement joins TRBV4-2 to TRBJ2-1; no clear D. Germline loops: CDR1 LGHNA, CDR2 YNFKEQ. There are 13 residues in the CDR3. V lost 1 base and J lost 9, with 10 bases in between. This chain's CDR3 is CASSQGDGSEQFF. CDR3 sequence (DNA): TGTGCCAGCAGCCAAGGGGATGGTTCTGAGCAGTTCTTC.

The genes are TRBV5-1 and TRBJ1-1, with D unclear. Looked up from germline, CDR1 is SGHRS and CDR2 is YFSETQ. The length of the CDR3 is 16 residues. Trimming left V 4 bases short and J 1 base short, with 17 bases between. Written as DNA, the CDR3 is TGCGCCAGCAGCCTGCTTCCGCGTGGAGAGAACACTGAAGCTTTCTTT. Protein sequence: CASSLLPRGENTEAFF.

A few counts support this clonotype. This chain connects TRBV12-3 or TRBV12-4 to TRBJ2-1; weak D call: TRBD2 (7 bases). The CDR3 sequence is 16 residues long. V lost 2 bases and J 2 bases, leaving 13 bases between the germline ends. The CDR3 bases are TGTGCCAGCAGTTTATCGCACGGGGGGCCCTACAATGAGCAGTTCTTC. This translates into CASSLSHGGPYNEQFF.

This clonotype was counted at least ten times. The V gene is TRBV29-1, the J gene TRBJ2-3, with a possible D match to TRBD1 (6 bases). This CDR3 contains 12 residues. Germline V gene sequence: CDR1 SQVTM, CDR2 ANQGSEA. Trimming pared 3 bases from V and 6 bases from J, leaving 10 bases between. The CDR3 reads CSVEGRGDTQYF. The CDR3 bases are TGCAGCGTTGAGGGCAGGGGCGATACGCAGTATTTT.

This clonotype was recorded at least ten times. The rearrangement uses TRBV29-1 and TRBJ2-5; 11 bases map to TRBD1. Germline-derived CDR1 and CDR2 are SQVTM and ANQGSEA. The CDR3 is 12 residues long. V lost 5 bases to trimming and J lost 12 bases; unmatched junction nucleotides: 8. CDR3 residues: CSVLLGQGAEYF. The CDR3 bases are TGCAGCGTTCTCCTTGGACAGGGGGCAGAGTACTTC.

This clonotype was found a few times. The chain carries TRBV27 and TRBJ1-1; no reliable D call. The CDR3 spans 12 residues. The ends were cut back, 6 bases at V and 10 bases at J, with 15 bases in the middle. CDR1 and CDR2 from the germline V gene are MNHEY and SMNVEV (reference sequence). The CDR3 DNA sequence: TGTGCCAGCAGGTCCACTCATGGCGGAGCTTTCTTT. It yields the protein CASRSTHGGAFF.

This clonotype has at least ten counts. The V and J genes are TRBV12-3 or TRBV12-4 and TRBJ2-6, with TRBD2 as a possible D gene (6 bases). The V end was cut by 6 bases, the J end by 4 bases, with 10 bases between. CDR3 length: 14 residues. The CDR3 region is CASREGSGANVLTF. The CDR3 nucleotides are TGTGCCAGCAGGGAGGGGTCGGGGGCCAACGTCCTGACTTTC.

This clonotype was detected only a few times. The chain recombines TRBV27 with TRBJ2-7, with 7 bases matching TRBD2. V was clipped by 5 bases and J by 3 bases; unmatched bases: 10. Germline lookup yields CDR1 MNHEY and CDR2 SMNVEV (reference sequence). There are 15 residues in the CDR3. The CDR3 nucleotides are TGTGCCAGCAGTCGAAAAGCGGGGAATGACTACGAGCAGTACTTC. Translating gives CASSRKAGNDYEQYF.

This clonotype was recorded many times. The chain is built from TRBV20-1 and TRBJ2-7; D gene uncertain. CDR3 length equals 10 residues. CDR1 DFQATT and CDR2 SNEGSKA come from the germline V gene (reference sequence). Trimming took off 3 bases at V and 3 bases at J, with 3 bases between the two ends. The CDR3 nucleotides are TGCAGTGCTAGGAGCTACGAGCAGTACTTC. This encodes CSARSYEQYF.

V usage is TRBV11-2 and J usage is TRBJ2-7, with 10 bases fitting TRBD2. J lost 11 bases, V lost 5 bases, and 12 bases had no gene match. Germline V gene sequence: CDR1 SGHAT, CDR2 FQNNGV. This CDR3 is 14 amino acids long. The CDR3, as DNA: TGTGCCAGCAGCGCCGGGACTAGCGACTATCGGGAGTACTTC. Protein sequence: CASSAGTSDYREYF.

The sample holds a few counts of this clonotype. The chain has TRBV11-2 and TRBJ2-7; TRBD2 agrees at 10 bases. Germline values: CDR1 SGHAT, CDR2 FQNNGV. The V gene end was trimmed by 0 bases and the J gene end by 4 bases; junction bases not matched to a gene: 6. This CDR3 has 16 amino acids. The CDR3 bases are TGTGCCAGCAGCTTAGAGATAGCGGGGGGTTCATACGAGCAGTACTTC. Amino acids: CASSLEIAGGSYEQYF.

Regarding this clonotype: Being one base from a much bigger clone, this may be a read error. This chain joins TRBV12-3 or TRBV12-4 and TRBJ2-1; D gene uncertain. CDR3 size: 14 residues. DNA for the CDR3: TGTGTCAGTTCGAGTTCCTCAAACTACAATGAGCAGTTCTTC. This encodes CVSSSSSNYNEQFF.

The chain combines TRBV6-1 with TRBJ2-1; 9 bases match TRBD2. CDR3 length: 18 amino acids. CDR1 MNHNS and CDR2 SASEGT come from the germline V gene. J lost 3 bases, V lost 6 bases, and 15 bases had no gene match. The chain's CDR3 is CASRTASGAPKNYNEQFF. CDR3 DNA sequence: TGTGCCAGCAGGACCGCTAGCGGGGCCCCCAAAAACTACAATGAGCAGTTCTTC.